This record looks at one T cell receptor (beta chain) sequence and its context. The antigen is undetermined. The entry originates in a study of OX40 agonist ivuxolimab in advanced cancers. Study outcomes and limitations: Antigen targets of the expanded peripheral T cells went undetermined. The study observed clonal expansion of CD4+ and CD8+ blood T cells by week 6 at 0.1 to 3.0 mg/kg.

At baseline, cycle 4 day 1, and cycle 7 day 1, blood was sampled. The data were produced by immunoSEQ multiplex PCR, yet TCRdb's version contains in-frame clones alone and is incomplete. The data contain tens of thousands of clones, about 92% of them seen just once; the ten biggest clones take up 3.4%. This clonotype was sampled from an adult with an advanced solid tumor such as melanoma, head and neck, liver or kidney cancer. Sequenced material: CD4+ or CD8+ T cells sorted from blood, taken in a trial of the OX40 agonist ivuxolimab.

The CDR3 loop is CASSLTNRGDGYTF. Here the CDR3 DNA reads TGTGCCAGCAGTTTAACAAACCGTGGGGACGGCTACACCTTC. This chain joins TRBV28 and TRBJ1-2; a possible D gene is TRBD1 (5 bases). The germline V gene has CDR1 MDHEN and CDR2 SYDVKM. The CDR3 is 14 amino acids. With 2 bases removed from V and 8 bases from J, the gap between germline ends came to 15 bases.